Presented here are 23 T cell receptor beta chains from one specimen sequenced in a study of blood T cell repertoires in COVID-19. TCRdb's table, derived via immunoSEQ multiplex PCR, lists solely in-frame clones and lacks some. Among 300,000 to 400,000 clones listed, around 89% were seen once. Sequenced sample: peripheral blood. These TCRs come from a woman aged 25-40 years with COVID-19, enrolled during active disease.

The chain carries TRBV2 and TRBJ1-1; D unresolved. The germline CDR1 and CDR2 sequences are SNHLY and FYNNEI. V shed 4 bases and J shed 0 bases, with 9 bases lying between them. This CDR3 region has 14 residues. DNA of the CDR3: TGTGCCAGCAGTGTGGGCAGAGTGAACACTGAAGCTTTCTTT. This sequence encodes CASSVGRVNTEAFF.

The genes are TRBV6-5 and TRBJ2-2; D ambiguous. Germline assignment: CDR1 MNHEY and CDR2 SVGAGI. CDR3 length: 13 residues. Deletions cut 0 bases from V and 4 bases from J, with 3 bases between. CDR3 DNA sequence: TGTGCCAGCAGTTACTCGAGCACCGGGGAGCTGTTTTTT. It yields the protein CASSYSSTGELFF.

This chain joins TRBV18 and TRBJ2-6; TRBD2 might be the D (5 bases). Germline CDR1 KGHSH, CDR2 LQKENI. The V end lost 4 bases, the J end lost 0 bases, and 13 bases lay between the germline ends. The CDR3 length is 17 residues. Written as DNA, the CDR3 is TGTGCCAGCTCACGCGAGGGCATCTACTCTGGGGCCAACGTCCTGACTTTC. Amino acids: CASSREGIYSGANVLTF.

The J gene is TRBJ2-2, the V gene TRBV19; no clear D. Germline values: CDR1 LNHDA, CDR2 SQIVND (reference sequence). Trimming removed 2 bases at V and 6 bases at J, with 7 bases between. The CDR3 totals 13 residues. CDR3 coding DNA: TGTGCCAGTAGTATATCTCGGTCCGGGGAGCTGTTTTTT. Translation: CASSISRSGELFF.

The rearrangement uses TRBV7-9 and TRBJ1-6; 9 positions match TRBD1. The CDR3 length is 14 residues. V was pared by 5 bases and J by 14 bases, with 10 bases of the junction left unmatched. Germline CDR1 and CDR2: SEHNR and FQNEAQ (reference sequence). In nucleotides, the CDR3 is TGTGCCAGCAGCCCCGGGACAGGGTTCTTATCCCTCCACTTT. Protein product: CASSPGTGFLSLHF.

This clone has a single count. The CDR3 here is CASSLVARDTRNTIYF. The DNA of the CDR3 is TGTGCCAGCAGCTTAGTCGCCCGGGACACCAGAAACACCATATATTTT. V usage is TRBV7-2 and J usage is TRBJ1-3, with D tentatively TRBD1 (6 bases). Trimming left V 1 base short and J 5 bases short, with 15 bases between. Looked up from germline, CDR1 is SGHTA and CDR2 is FQGNSA. The CDR3 consists of 16 residues.

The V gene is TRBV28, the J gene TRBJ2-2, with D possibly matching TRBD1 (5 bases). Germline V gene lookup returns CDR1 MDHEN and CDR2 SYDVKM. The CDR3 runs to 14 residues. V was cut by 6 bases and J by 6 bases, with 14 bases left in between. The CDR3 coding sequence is TGTGCCAGCAGCCCTCTCCTAGGGGCCGGGGAGCTGTTTTTT. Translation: CASSPLLGAGELFF.

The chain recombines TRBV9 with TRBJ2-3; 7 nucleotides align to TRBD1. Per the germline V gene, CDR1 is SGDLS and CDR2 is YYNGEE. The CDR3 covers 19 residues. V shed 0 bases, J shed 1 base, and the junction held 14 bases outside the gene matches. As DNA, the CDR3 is TGTGCCAGCAGCGTAGAGGGGCCAAAGACAGGGAAACGCACAGATACGCAGTATTTT. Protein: CASSVEGPKTGKRTDTQYF.

The CDR3 region is CASNYRTGGNTEAFF. The CDR3 DNA is TGTGCCAGCAATTATAGGACGGGGGGGAACACTGAAGCTTTCTTT. The gene calls are TRBV2 and TRBJ1-1; a weak D match, TRBD1 (5 bases). Trimming removed 7 bases at V and 1 base at J, with 16 bases between. CDR1 is SNHLY and CDR2 is FYNNEI in the germline V gene. The CDR3 sequence is 15 residues long.

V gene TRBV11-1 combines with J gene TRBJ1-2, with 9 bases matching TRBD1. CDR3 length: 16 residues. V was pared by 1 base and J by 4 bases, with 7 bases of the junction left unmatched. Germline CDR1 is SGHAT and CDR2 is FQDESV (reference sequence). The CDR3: CASSLGPGQGLYGYTF. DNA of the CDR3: TGTGCCAGCAGCTTAGGGCCGGGACAGGGACTCTATGGCTACACCTTC. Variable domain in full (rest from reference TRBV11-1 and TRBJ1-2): EAEVAQSPRYKITEKSQAVAFWCDPISGHATLYWYRQILGQGPELLVQFQDESVVDDSQLPKDRFSAERLKGVDSTLKIQPAELGDSAMYLCASSLGPGQGLYGYTFGSGTRLTVV.

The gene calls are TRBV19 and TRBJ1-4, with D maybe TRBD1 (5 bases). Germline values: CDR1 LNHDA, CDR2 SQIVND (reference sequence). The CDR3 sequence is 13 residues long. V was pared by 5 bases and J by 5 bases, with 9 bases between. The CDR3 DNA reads TGTGCCAGTAGTCCAAACAGGAATGAAAAACTGTTTTTT. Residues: CASSPNRNEKLFF.

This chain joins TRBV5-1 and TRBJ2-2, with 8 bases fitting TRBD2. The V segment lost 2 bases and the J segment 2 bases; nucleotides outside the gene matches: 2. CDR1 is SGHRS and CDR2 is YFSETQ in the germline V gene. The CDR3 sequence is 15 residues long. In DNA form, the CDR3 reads TGCGCCAGCAGCTTAGCGGGGGTAAACACCGGGGAGCTGTTTTTT. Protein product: CASSLAGVNTGELFF.

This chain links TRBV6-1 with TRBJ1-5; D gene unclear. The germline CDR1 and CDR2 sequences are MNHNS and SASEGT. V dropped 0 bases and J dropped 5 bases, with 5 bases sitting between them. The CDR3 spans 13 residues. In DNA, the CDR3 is TGTGCCAGCAGTGAAGCATCCTATCAGCCCCAGCATTTT. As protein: CASSEASYQPQHF.

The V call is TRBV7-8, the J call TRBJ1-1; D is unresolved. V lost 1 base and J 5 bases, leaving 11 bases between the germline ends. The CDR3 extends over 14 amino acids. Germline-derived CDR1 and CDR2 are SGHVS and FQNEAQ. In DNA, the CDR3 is TGTGCCAGCAGCTTAGACCGGTTCGGGACTGAAGCTTTCTTT. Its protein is CASSLDRFGTEAFF. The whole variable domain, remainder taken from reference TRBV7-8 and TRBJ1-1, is GAGVSQSPRYKVAKRGQDVALRCDPISGHVSLFWYQQALGQGPEFLTYFQNEAQLDKSGLPSDRFFAERPEGSVSTLKIQRTQQEDSAVYLCASSLDRFGTEAFFGQGTRLTVV.

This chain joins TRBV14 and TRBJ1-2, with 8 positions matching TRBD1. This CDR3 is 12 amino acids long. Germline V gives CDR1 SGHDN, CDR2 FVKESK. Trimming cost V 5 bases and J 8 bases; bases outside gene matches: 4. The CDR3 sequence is CASSRQGLGYTF. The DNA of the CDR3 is TGTGCCAGCAGCAGACAGGGGTTGGGCTACACCTTC.

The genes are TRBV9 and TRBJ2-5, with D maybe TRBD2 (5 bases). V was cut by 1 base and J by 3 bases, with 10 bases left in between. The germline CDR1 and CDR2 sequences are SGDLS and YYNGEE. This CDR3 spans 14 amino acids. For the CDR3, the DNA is TGTGCCAGCAGCGTAACTGGACTCAAAGAGACCCAGTACTTC. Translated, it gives CASSVTGLKETQYF.

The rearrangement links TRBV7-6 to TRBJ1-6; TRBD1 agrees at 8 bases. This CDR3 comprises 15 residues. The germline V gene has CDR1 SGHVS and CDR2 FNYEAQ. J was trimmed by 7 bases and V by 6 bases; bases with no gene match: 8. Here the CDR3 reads CASSPDRGPNSPLHF. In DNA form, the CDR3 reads TGTGCCAGCAGTCCAGACAGGGGCCCGAATTCACCCCTCCACTTT.

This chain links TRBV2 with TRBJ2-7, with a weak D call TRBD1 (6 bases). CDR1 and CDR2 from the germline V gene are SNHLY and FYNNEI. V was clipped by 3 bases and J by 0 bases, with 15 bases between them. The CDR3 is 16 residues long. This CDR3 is CASSERQGMFSYEQYF. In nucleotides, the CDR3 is TGTGCCAGCAGTGAGAGGCAGGGGATGTTCTCCTACGAGCAGTACTTC. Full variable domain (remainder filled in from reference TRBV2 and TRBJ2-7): EPEVTQTPSHQVTQMGQEVILRCVPISNHLYFYWYRQILGQKVEFLVSFYNNEISEKSEIFDDQFSVERPDGSNFTLKIRSTKLEDSAMYFCASSERQGMFSYEQYFGPGTRLTVT.

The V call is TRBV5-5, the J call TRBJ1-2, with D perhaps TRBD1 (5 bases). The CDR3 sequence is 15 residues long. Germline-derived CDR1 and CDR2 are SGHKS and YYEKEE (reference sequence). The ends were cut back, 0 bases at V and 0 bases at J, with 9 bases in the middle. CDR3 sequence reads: CASSLVRGANYGYTF. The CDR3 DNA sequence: TGTGCCAGCAGCTTGGTGCGGGGGGCTAACTATGGCTACACCTTC.

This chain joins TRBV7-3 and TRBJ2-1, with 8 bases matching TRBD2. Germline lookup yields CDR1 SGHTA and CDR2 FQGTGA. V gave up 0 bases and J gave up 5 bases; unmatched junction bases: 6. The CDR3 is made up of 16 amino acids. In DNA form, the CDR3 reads TGTGCCAGCAGCTTAACGAGAGGCGGGGGGAACAATGAGCAGTTCTTC. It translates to CASSLTRGGGNNEQFF.

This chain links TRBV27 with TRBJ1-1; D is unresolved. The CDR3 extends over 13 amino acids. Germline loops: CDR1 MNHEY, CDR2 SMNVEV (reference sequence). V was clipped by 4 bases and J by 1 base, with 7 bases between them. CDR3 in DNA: TGTGCCAGCAGTTACGCGAGGAACACTGAAGCTTTCTTT. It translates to CASSYARNTEAFF.

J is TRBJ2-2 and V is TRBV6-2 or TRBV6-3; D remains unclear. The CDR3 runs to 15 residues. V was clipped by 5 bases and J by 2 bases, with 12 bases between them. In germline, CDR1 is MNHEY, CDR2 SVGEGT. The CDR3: CASSRIGSNTGELFF. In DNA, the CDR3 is TGTGCCAGCAGTCGAATCGGGTCTAACACCGGGGAGCTGTTTTTT.

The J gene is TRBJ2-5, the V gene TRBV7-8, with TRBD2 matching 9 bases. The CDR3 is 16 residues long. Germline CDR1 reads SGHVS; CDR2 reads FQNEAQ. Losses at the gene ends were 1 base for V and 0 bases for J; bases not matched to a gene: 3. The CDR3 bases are TGTGCCAGCAGCTTAGGGCGGGGGGGATACCAAGAGACCCAGTACTTC. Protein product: CASSLGRGGYQETQYF.